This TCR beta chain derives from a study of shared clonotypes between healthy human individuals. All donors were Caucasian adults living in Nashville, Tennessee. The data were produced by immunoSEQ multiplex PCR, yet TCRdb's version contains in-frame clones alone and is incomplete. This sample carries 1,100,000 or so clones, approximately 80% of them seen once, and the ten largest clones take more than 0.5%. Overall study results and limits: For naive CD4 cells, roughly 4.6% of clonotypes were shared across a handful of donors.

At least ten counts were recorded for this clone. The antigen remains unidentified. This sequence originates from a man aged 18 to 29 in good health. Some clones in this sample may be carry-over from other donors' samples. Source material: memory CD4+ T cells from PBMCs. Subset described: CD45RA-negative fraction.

The CDR3 DNA reads TGTGCCAGCAGTGAGACAGGGGGCAAGTACGAGCAGTACTTC. Its protein is CASSETGGKYEQYF. The chain is built from TRBV28 and TRBJ2-7; 10 nucleotides agree with TRBD1. In germline, CDR1 is MDHEN, CDR2 SYDVKM. The junction had 5 bases not matched to a gene; V was cut back by 5 bases and J by 4 bases. The CDR3 has 14 amino acids.